This is a list of T cell receptor beta chains from one sample in a study of cytomegalovirus exposure and HLA in healthy donors. Clones were sequenced by immunoSEQ multiplex PCR, and TCRdb holds only the in-frame ones, with some missing. The sample has roughly 100,000 clones, about 81% seen once; the top ten hold approximately 1.2%. Material for sequencing was PBMCs. These receptors were collected from a man aged 25 to 45 in good health and CMV-seronegative. Both conserved end residues are part of each CDR3. A D gene is named only where the DNA matches it firmly. Clone size appears in some rows only: once, few, many, or a class for an expanded clone.

TRBD1	TRBV15	TRBJ1-6	once	TGTGCCACGACAGGGGCAGATAATTCACCCCTCCACTTT	CATTGADNSPLHF
.	TRBV7-2	TRBJ2-5	.	TGTGCCAGCAGCTTTATGGCTAGACGAGAGACCCAGTACTTC	CASSFMARRETQYF
.	TRBV9	TRBJ1-5	.	TGTGCCAGCAGCCCAACGGACGGACAAAATCAGCCCCAGCATTTT	CASSPTDGQNQPQHF
.	TRBV10-1	TRBJ2-2	.	TGCGCCAGCATAGGGGCTCTGGGGACCGGGGAGCTGTTTTTT	CASIGALGTGELFF
.	TRBV7-6	TRBJ1-1	once	TGTGCCAGCAGCTCTACCCCCGGGGGGGGGAACACTGAAGCTTTCTTT	CASSSTPGGGNTEAFF
TRBD1	TRBV6-1	TRBJ2-2	.	TGTGCCAGCAGCGAAAGGGGGCGCGGCACCGGGGAGCTGTTTTTT	CASSERGRGTGELFF
TRBD2	TRBV28	TRBJ2-7	.	TGTGCCAGCAGAGAACTAGCGGGATTCTACGAGCAGTACTTC	CASRELAGFYEQYF
.	TRBV9	TRBJ1-5	few	TGTGCCAGCAGCCCCCGGGACACCAGCAATCAGCCCCAGCATTTT	CASSPRDTSNQPQHF
TRBD1	TRBV5-6	TRBJ2-1	.	TGTGCCAGCAGCTTCCCAGGGGGCAACAATGAGCAGTTCTTC	CASSFPGGNNEQFF
TRBD1	TRBV5-4	TRBJ1-1	once	TGTGCCAGCAGGAAAACAGGGGGTTTTGGCACTGAAGCTTTCTTT	CASRKTGGFGTEAFF
.	TRBV7-2	TRBJ2-5	few	TGTGCCAGCAGCTTAGCGGGAGTGGGAGAGACCCAGTACTTC	CASSLAGVGETQYF
.	TRBV7-9	TRBJ2-7	.	TGTGCCAGCAGCTTAGTAGCCTCCTACGAGCAGTACTTC	CASSLVASYEQYF
.	TRBV6-1	TRBJ1-5	.	TGTGCCAGCAGGGACAGACAGTATCAGCCCCAGCATTTT	CASRDRQYQPQHF
.	TRBV9	TRBJ2-2	.	TGTGCCAGCAGCCCCGGCGGGGCGAACACCGGGGAGCTGTTTTTT	CASSPGGANTGELFF